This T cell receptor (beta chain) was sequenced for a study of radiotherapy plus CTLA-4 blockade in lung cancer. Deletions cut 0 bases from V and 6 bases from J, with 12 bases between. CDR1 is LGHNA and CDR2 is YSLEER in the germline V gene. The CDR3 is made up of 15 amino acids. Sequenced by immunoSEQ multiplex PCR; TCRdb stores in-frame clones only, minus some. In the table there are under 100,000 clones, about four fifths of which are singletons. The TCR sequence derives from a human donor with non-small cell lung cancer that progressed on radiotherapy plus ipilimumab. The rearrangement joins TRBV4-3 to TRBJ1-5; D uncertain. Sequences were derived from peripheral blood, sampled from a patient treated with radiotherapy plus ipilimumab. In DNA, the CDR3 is TGCGCCAGCAGCCAAGATTTCCGGTACGGTCAGCCCCAGCATTTT. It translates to CASSQDFRYGQPQHF.